This T cell receptor (beta chain) came from a study of TIL therapy for anti-PD-1-resistant metastatic lung cancer (TCRdb year 2021). About the full investigation: Before any PD-1/PD-L1 blockade was given, tumors were harvested, nivolumab was then administered, and patients who progressed went on to receive lymphodepletion, an infusion of expanded TIL, and IL-2. Enrolled patients had a median age of about 53 years (range 38-75) and a median tumor PD-L1 proportion score of around 5.6%. Most of the cohort had lung adenocarcinoma, including a handful of EGFR-mutant tumors and two ALK-rearranged tumors, and half of the patients were either current or former smokers. A median non-synonymous tumor mutation burden of around 1.4 mutations per megabase was determined across the cohort by whole-exome sequencing. T cell receptor beta sequencing of tumor and peripheral blood served to follow clonotypes across the tumor, the expanded TIL product, and serial blood samples. What the authors observed across the whole study: The study protocol defined all tumor marker inferences as exploratory. The cohort was highly selected, including more treatment-naive, never-smoker and oncogene-addicted patients than is typical, which limits generalizability. The baseline peripheral repertoire was partially replaced by infused TIL clonotypes, which then decayed over months, and no apparent association between persistence and response was found.

Details on this clone: What this receptor recognizes is not known. The junction departs from germline at one end; a sequencing error may be responsible.

Using bias-controlled multiplex PCR with the immunoSEQ v3 hsTCRB kit, the TCR beta CDR3 regions were amplified from genomic DNA. TCR libraries were sequenced on an Illumina NextSeq 500 to around 2.2 million read pairs for survey level or roughly 4.5-6 million for deep level. The original methods were these. The immunoSEQ Analyzer software assigned V, D and J genes, filtered out non-productive sequences, and reported clonality. Repertoires were compared using productive Simpson clonality and Morisita overlap index of productive TRB rearrangements between infused TIL and blood. For each clone in blood, the absolute clonotype count was estimated by multiplying the lymphocyte count by the CD3+ fraction and by the clone's productive frequency. Sourced from immuneACCESS, this table was stored by TCRdb with only in-frame sequences that have V and J called. A share of the clones is absent; for the studies checked, an unresolved V gene accounts for under half, and the remainder has no known explanation. The D gene and trimming were derived from the DNA, and the V and J assignments and clone size from that table. Across this sample there are about 43,000 clones, with around 79% seen only once. The top ten clones comprise approximately 16% of the sample.

Reading the germline V gene gives CDR1 MNHNS and CDR2 SASEGT. Taken from cysteine to phenylalanine, the CDR3 has 13 residues. This entry keeps only the CDR3 DNA: 39 bases, framed from base 1. The meaning of the sample's time point label: pre-treatment sample, taken before nivolumab and TIL therapy. Adults with stage 4 NSCLC were enrolled from October 2017 to January 2020 in a dual-center phase I trial. Samples were obtained from a single-arm, open-label phase I trial in which tumor-infiltrating lymphocyte therapy with nivolumab was evaluated in advanced non-small cell lung cancer. Blood mononuclear cells from EDTA tubes were separated on a Ficoll gradient and snap-frozen as pellets, and DNA was extracted from the cells using a Qiagen mini-prep kit.

Source: blood, taken at baseline. This sequence uses TRBV6-1 and TRBJ2-7; TRBD2 fits 10 bases in the junction. The clonotype was recovered from a man between 65 and 79 years old with non-small cell lung cancer. In nucleotides, the sequence is TGTGCCAGCAGTGAAGTGGGGACTAGCGCGGGCGACTTC. The resulting protein is CASSEVGTSAGDF.